A selection of T cell receptor beta chains follows, all from one sample in a study of tumor-infiltrating lymphocytes in primary liver carcinoma. TCRdb called the multiplex PCR reads again in MiXCR, with one record for every CDR3 protein. The sample includes some 180,000 distinct CDR3 sequences, roughly three fifths of them seen just once. The sequenced material came from peripheral blood. These TCRs come from a man aged 40-55 years with primary liver carcinoma and hepatitis B virus infection. Both conserved end residues are part of each CDR3. The D gene is left open where the match is weak. Expanded clones get a size class; other rows say once, few or many, or leave the size out.

d_call j_call v_call clone_size cdr3_nt cdr3_aa
TRBD2 TRBJ2-1 TRBV4-1 few TGCGCCAGCAGCCAAGCCCGGACTAGTTTCAACAATGAGCAGTTCTTC CASSQARTSFNNEQFF
TRBD1 TRBJ2-1 TRBV29-1 NA TGCAGCGTTGAACAGAGGGACAGGGGATACAATGAGCAGTTCTTC CSVEQRDRGYNEQFF
NA TRBJ2-2 TRBV11-2 NA TGTGCCAGCAGCTTAGTCCCTATGCTGGGTGCCGGGGAGCTGTTTTTT CASSLVPMLGAGELFF
TRBD1 TRBJ2-7 TRBV10-2 NA TGCGCCAGTGGACAGGGTTGGTACGAGCAGTACTTC CASGQGWYEQYF
NA TRBJ1-5 TRBV14 NA TGTGTCAGCAGCCAAGGGACTAGCGGGATAGATACGCAGCATTTT CVSSQGTSGIDTQHF
TRBD2 TRBJ2-3 TRBV6-1 NA TGTGCCAGCACCGAGACGGGACTAGCGGGAACAGATGCGCAGTATTTT CASTETGLAGTDAQYF
NA TRBJ2-1 TRBV12-3/TRBV12-4 few TGTGCCAGCAAAGGCGGGTCAAGCTCCTACAATGAGCAGTTCTTC CASKGGSSSYNEQFF
TRBD2 TRBJ2-5 TRBV29-1 NA TGCAGCGTCGGACTAGCGGGAGGGCAAGAGAACCAGTACTTC CSVGLAGGQENQYF
TRBD1 TRBJ2-2 TRBV10-1 few TGCGCCAGCAGCACCGGGACAGCGGCCGCCGGGGAGCTGTTTTTT CASSTGTAAAGELFF
NA TRBJ2-5 TRBV5-4 few TGTGCCAGCAGCCCCCCTGGATTCCAAGAGACCCAGTACTTC CASSPPGFQETQYF
NA TRBJ1-3 TRBV11-2 NA TGTGCCAGCATCCTCGATGGAAACACCATATATTTT CASILDGNTIYF